This T cell receptor beta chain derives from a study of blood T cells in healthy people across ages. Sample-barcoded 5' priming and a J-beta primer mix drove a second PCR of roughly 6 to 12 cycles. Via MiXCR, TCRdb re-called the 5' RACE reads, giving one row per CDR3 protein. The sample yields hundreds of thousands of distinct CDR3 sequences, around 43% seen once. PBMCs, at least 6.5 million per sample, were isolated. Remarks on this clonotype: Its specificity is not known.

Overall study findings and caveats: Among T cells, TCR beta diversity per million cells dropped roughly linearly as age rose.

CDR1 and CDR2 (germline): SGHAT, FQNNGV. V lost 2 bases to trimming and J lost 8 bases; unmatched junction nucleotides: 3. The CDR3 runs 13 residues. The clonotype was recovered from a man in his 60s in good health. Sequencing input: blood. V gene TRBV11-2 combines with J gene TRBJ2-1; 7 bases line up with TRBD1. The CDR3 DNA is TGTGCCAGCAGCTTAAGGGGGCGGGATGAGCAGTTCTTC. It translates to CASSLRGRDEQFF.